This T cell receptor beta chain was recovered during a study of blood T cell repertoires in COVID-19. For the study at large: Acute and convalescent COVID-19 samples came from the United States, Italy and Spain. PBMCs, B-cell-depleted T cells, or T cells were the source of the cDNA or gDNA that made up the material.

In the authors' methods: Using reference gene primer amplification, nucleated cell counts were estimated. Produced via immunoSEQ multiplex PCR; TCRdb's table is partial and in-frame only. The V and J calls and the clone size are those of that table, but D and trimming were determined from the DNA. The sample yields around 240,000 clones, roughly four fifths seen once. CDR3 size: 14 residues. Germline CDR1 and CDR2: SGHRS and YFSETQ. V was pared by 6 bases and J by 1 base, with 6 bases of the junction left unmatched. This TCR derives from a woman of 80 years or more with acute or convalescent COVID-19. Sequencing input: peripheral blood. The genes are TRBV5-1 and TRBJ1-1; 7 bases fit TRBD1. CDR3 residues: CASTSGTANTEAFF. CDR3 in DNA: TGCGCCAGCACCTCCGGGACAGCGAACACTGAAGCTTTCTTT. Full variable domain (remainder filled in from reference TRBV5-1 and TRBJ1-1): KAGVTQTPRYLIKTRGQQVTLSCSPISGHRSVSWYQQTPGQGLQFLFEYFSETQRNKGNFPGRFSGRQFSNSRSEMNVSTLELGDSALYLCASTSGTANTEAFFGQGTRLTVV.